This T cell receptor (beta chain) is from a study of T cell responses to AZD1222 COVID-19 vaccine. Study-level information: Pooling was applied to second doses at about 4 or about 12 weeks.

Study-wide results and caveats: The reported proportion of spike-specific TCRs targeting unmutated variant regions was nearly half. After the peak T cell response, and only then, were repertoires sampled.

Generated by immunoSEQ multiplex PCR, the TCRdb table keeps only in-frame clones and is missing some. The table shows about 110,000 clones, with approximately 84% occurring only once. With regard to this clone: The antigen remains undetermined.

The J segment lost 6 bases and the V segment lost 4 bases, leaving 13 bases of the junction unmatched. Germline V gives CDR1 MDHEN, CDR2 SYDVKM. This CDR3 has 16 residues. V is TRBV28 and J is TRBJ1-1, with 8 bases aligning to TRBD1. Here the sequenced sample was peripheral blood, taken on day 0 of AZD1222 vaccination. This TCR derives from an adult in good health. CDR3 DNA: TGTGCCAGCAGTTCCCAAAATCAGGGGGCTCGGGCTGAAGCTTTCTTT. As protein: CASSSQNQGARAEAFF.